The entry below describes one TCR beta chain. Its specificity is unknown. Clones were read by immunoSEQ multiplex PCR, and TCRdb kept only the in-frame ones, dropping some. The sample has tens of thousands of clones, 85% to 90% seen once. The data belong to a study of Tregs in tolerant kidney transplant recipients. On the study more broadly: The nonmyeloablative bone marrow transplants came from related graft donors, with transient mixed chimerism. Overall study findings and caveats: Validation in larger populations is needed because few patients were studied. Biological reproducibility was not directly addressed, but technical replication error appeared minimal.

Unstimulated Tregs (CD4+CD25+CD127-) and CD4+CD25- non-Tregs were sorted from PBMCs. This CDR3 spans 16 amino acids. Per the germline V gene, CDR1 is MGHRA and CDR2 is YSYEKL. Trimming took off 4 bases at V and 3 bases at J, with 19 bases between the two ends. V and J are TRBV4-1 and TRBJ2-7, with TRBD1 as a possible D gene (6 bases). The sequence was collected from a human donor who received a combined kidney and bone marrow transplant. This specimen consisted of CD4+ T cells from blood, obtained before the transplant. The chain's CDR3 is CASSPLERGNIYEQYF. The DNA of the CDR3 is TGCGCCAGCAGCCCCCTGGAGAGGGGGAATATCTACGAGCAGTACTTC.